What follows is one T cell receptor beta chain and its context. Its cognate antigen is unknown. Germline CDR1 and CDR2: LGHNA and YSLEER. The CDR3 is 18 residues long. V gave up 0 bases and J gave up 2 bases; unmatched junction bases: 9. A multiplex PCR was run with 60 Vbeta primers and 13 Jbeta primers. Assay used: immunoSEQ multiplex PCR; TCRdb lists only in-frame clones, some missing. The table includes some 200,000 clones, 79% detected once. The data belong to a study of cytomegalovirus exposure and HLA in healthy donors. Overall study findings and caveats: Rarity held for most TCR sequences, but there were some public TCRs that occurred in many donors.

This receptor was identified in a girl aged 10 to 17 in good health and CMV-seropositive. The chain combines TRBV4-3 with TRBJ2-3; TRBD2 aligns across 9 bases. The source material was PBMCs. CDR3 in DNA: TGCGCCAGCAGCCAAGATACCGTGGTAGCGGGAGTCACAGATACGCAGTATTTT. This sequence encodes CASSQDTVVAGVTDTQYF.